The present TCR beta chain was sequenced within a study of technical replicates of blood from several donors. Here immunoSEQ multiplex PCR was the method, and the copy in TCRdb shows in-frame clones only, minus some. The sample includes around 16,000 clones, 82% of them seen just once. This clonotype originated in a human donor in good health. Some clones in this sample may be carry-over from other donors' samples. Sequenced sample: PBMCs.

This CDR3 reads CSEAGYTDTQYF. CDR3 DNA sequence: TGCAGCGAAGCGGGGTACACAGATACGCAGTATTTT. The genes are TRBV29-1 and TRBJ2-3; 7 nucleotides match TRBD2. Unmatched junction bases numbered 3, after V lost 7 bases and J lost 2 bases. Germline assignment: CDR1 SQVTM and CDR2 ANQGSEA. The CDR3 extends over 12 amino acids.